Shown below are 28 T cell receptor beta chains from a single sample sequenced in a study of T cell changes during pregnancy in multiple sclerosis. The repertoire was sequenced with immunoSEQ multiplex PCR; TCRdb's copy has only in-frame clones and lacks some. This sample has about 39,000 clones, with about nine tenths found just once. This sample comprised CD4+ T cells from peripheral blood mononuclear cells, obtained in the first trimester of pregnancy. The receptors originated from a female donor in good health, enrolled as a control in a pregnancy study.

This chain connects TRBV6-5 to TRBJ1-6, with a weak D call TRBD1 (5 bases). The CDR3 is 14 residues long. Germline V gene lookup returns CDR1 MNHEY and CDR2 SVGAGI. The germline V and J ends were trimmed by 6 bases and 7 bases, with 13 bases remaining between them. The CDR3: CASSHRQTNSPLHF. CDR3 nucleotide sequence: TGTGCCAGCAGCCATAGACAGACCAATTCACCCCTCCACTTT.

V usage is TRBV7-3 and J usage is TRBJ2-1, with 16 bases identical to TRBD2. V lost 4 bases, J lost 12 bases, and 15 bases stayed unmatched. The germline CDR1 and CDR2 sequences are SGHTA and FQGTGA. The CDR3 has 18 amino acids. The CDR3 DNA follows: TGTGCCAGCAGCTCGGGACTAGCGGGGGGGTCGTCCAGGGGATGGCAGTTCTTC. This encodes CASSSGLAGGSSRGWQFF.

The rearrangement links TRBV30 to TRBJ1-3, with D tentatively TRBD1 (5 bases). CDR3 length: 14 amino acids. V lost 1 base to trimming and J lost 2 bases, with 9 bases between them. The germline gives CDR1 GTSNPN, CDR2 SVGIG (reference sequence). CDR3 DNA sequence: TGTGCCTGGAGTGGGGGGGAGGCTGGAAACACCATATATTTT. This sequence encodes CAWSGGEAGNTIYF.

V and J are TRBV7-2 and TRBJ1-5; D is uncertain. Trimming cost V 5 bases and J 2 bases, with 7 bases left between them. CDR3 size: 13 residues. CDR1 and CDR2 from the germline V gene are SGHTA and FQGNSA. CDR3 sequence (DNA): TGTGCCAGCAGCGTTCAGGGCAATCAGCCCCAGCATTTT. This codes for CASSVQGNQPQHF.

The chain links TRBV5-1 to TRBJ2-3; perhaps TRBD1 as D (5 bases). The CDR3 has 15 residues. Germline V gene data show CDR1 as SGHRS and CDR2 as YFSETQ. V lost 4 bases, J lost 4 bases, and 16 bases lay in between. The CDR3 DNA follows: TGCGCCAGCAGCGAAGCTTCCAGGGTTCCAGATACGCAGTATTTT. Its translation: CASSEASRVPDTQYF.

V usage is TRBV5-4 and J usage is TRBJ2-7, with D perhaps TRBD1 (6 bases). The germline CDR1 and CDR2 sequences are SGHNT and YYREEE (reference sequence). CDR3 length: 13 residues. The V and J ends lost 3 bases and 2 bases respectively, with 9 bases between them. CDR3 sequence reads: CASSSGQTYEQYF. Here the CDR3 DNA reads TGTGCCAGCAGCTCGGGACAAACCTACGAGCAGTACTTC.

The rearrangement links TRBV6-5 to TRBJ2-1; possible D gene TRBD1, 6 bases. Trimming took off 0 bases at V and 6 bases at J, with 15 bases between the two ends. CDR3 length equals 16 residues. Germline lookup yields CDR1 MNHEY and CDR2 SVGAGI. The CDR3 spells CASSYSGAGVLNEQFF. The CDR3 region has the DNA TGTGCCAGCAGTTACTCTGGGGCAGGGGTACTCAATGAGCAGTTCTTC.

The V call is TRBV11-1, the J call TRBJ2-3, with 9 bases matching TRBD1. J was trimmed by 6 bases and V by 1 base; bases with no gene match: 5. Germline CDR1 SGHAT, CDR2 FQDESV (reference sequence). The CDR3 extends over 15 amino acids. CDR3: CASSLVGTGSDTQYF. The CDR3 DNA sequence: TGTGCCAGCAGCTTAGTCGGGACAGGGTCCGATACGCAGTATTTT.

This chain links TRBV7-2 with TRBJ1-6; no definite D call. The CDR3 length is 16 residues. The V end lost 1 base, the J end lost 5 bases, and 12 bases lay between the germline ends. Germline V gene data show CDR1 as SGHTA and CDR2 as FQGNSA. The DNA for the CDR3 is TGTGCCAGCAGCTTAGTTGGAGTCGGAAATAATTCACCCCTCCACTTT. Amino acids: CASSLVGVGNNSPLHF.

The chain employs TRBV7-2 and TRBJ2-4, with 8 bases that match TRBD1. Germline loops: CDR1 SGHTA, CDR2 FQGNSA. The CDR3 sequence is 16 residues long. J was trimmed by 3 bases and V by 6 bases; bases with no gene match: 10. CDR3 protein: CASSQKSTGGKNIQYF. CDR3 DNA sequence: TGTGCCAGCAGTCAGAAATCCACAGGGGGCAAAAACATTCAGTACTTC.

The chain couples TRBV10-1 to TRBJ2-5; TRBD1 is a possible D gene (6 bases). CDR1 and CDR2 (germline): WNHNN, SYGVQD (reference sequence). This CDR3 has 13 amino acids. Trimming took 6 bases from V and 5 from J, leaving 13 bases between them. Written as DNA, the CDR3 is TGCGCCAGCAGAGGACAGTGGAGGGAGACCCAGTACTTC. Its protein product is CASRGQWRETQYF.

This chain uses TRBV7-9 with TRBJ2-2; 8 nucleotides line up with TRBD1. Germline assignment: CDR1 SEHNR and CDR2 FQNEAQ (reference sequence). Losses at the gene ends were 5 bases for V and 1 base for J; bases not matched to a gene: 3. The CDR3 consists of 15 residues. Here the CDR3 reads CASSPDRVNTGELFF. The CDR3 DNA follows: TGTGCCAGCAGCCCGGACAGGGTGAACACCGGGGAGCTGTTTTTT.

This clone was detected once. The V and J genes are TRBV30 and TRBJ2-3; D perhaps matches TRBD2 (5 bases). The V end lost 8 bases, the J end lost 4 bases, and 16 bases lay between the germline ends. CDR1 is GTSNPN and CDR2 is SVGIG in the germline V gene (reference sequence). The CDR3 has 13 amino acids. DNA for the CDR3: TGTGCCGGACTCCCGGGATTGGCAGATACGCAGTATTTT. It encodes CAGLPGLADTQYF.

This clone was observed once. The chain combines TRBV11-2 with TRBJ1-5, with D possibly matching TRBD1 (6 bases). Trimming removed 5 bases at V and 2 bases at J, with 10 bases between. The CDR3 sequence is 14 residues long. Per the germline V gene, CDR1 is SGHAT and CDR2 is FQNNGV. This CDR3 is CASSGPGGNQPQHF. The CDR3 DNA reads as TGTGCCAGCAGCGGACCAGGGGGCAATCAGCCCCAGCATTTT.

The V call is TRBV11-2, the J call TRBJ1-2; 7 bases are shared with TRBD1. The germline gives CDR1 SGHAT, CDR2 FQNNGV. The V gene end was trimmed by 2 bases and the J gene end by 7 bases; junction bases not matched to a gene: 4. CDR3 size: 13 residues. CDR3 DNA sequence: TGTGCCAGCAGCTTAAGCAGGGGGTCTGGCTACACCTTC. Residues: CASSLSRGSGYTF.

This clone is labeled medium-sized (0.01 to 0.1%). This chain uses TRBV2 with TRBJ1-4, with D maybe TRBD1 (5 bases). The CDR3 sequence is 16 residues long. V lost 6 bases to trimming and J lost 0 bases, with 14 bases between them. Germline-derived CDR1 and CDR2 are SNHLY and FYNNEI. The CDR3 here is CASSADRYSTNEKLFF. The CDR3 nucleotides are TGTGCCAGCAGCGCTGACAGATATTCAACTAATGAAAAACTGTTTTTT.

The gene calls are TRBV10-2 and TRBJ1-5, with no clear D. CDR1 is WSHSY, CDR2 SAAADI, per germline. The CDR3 covers 14 residues. The V and J ends lost 4 bases and 7 bases respectively, with 14 bases between them. The CDR3 nucleotides are TGCGCCAGCAGTGTGGGTATGGGCCACCAGCCCCAGCATTTT. Its protein is CASSVGMGHQPQHF.

V usage is TRBV6-5 and J usage is TRBJ1-2; D not resolved. CDR1 and CDR2 (germline): MNHEY, SVGAGI. The CDR3 has 12 residues. V was trimmed by 6 bases and J by 11 bases, leaving 16 bases between them. This CDR3 is CASREGVGGYTF. The DNA of the CDR3 is TGTGCCAGCAGGGAGGGTGTGGGTGGGTACACCTTC.

The chain joins TRBV6-5 to TRBJ1-2; no firm D call. Germline V gene lookup returns CDR1 MNHEY and CDR2 SVGAGI. This CDR3 is built from 13 residues. V lost 6 bases and J 0 bases, leaving 8 bases between the germline ends. The CDR3 DNA reads TGTGCCAGCAGGTTCGAGGCTAACTATGGCTACACCTTC. Translated, it gives CASRFEANYGYTF.

The chain joins TRBV5-4 to TRBJ1-2; 10 bases line up with TRBD1. This CDR3 is 16 amino acids long. CDR1 and CDR2 from the germline V gene are SGHNT and YYREEE (reference sequence). Germline trimming cut 6 bases from V and 2 bases from J; bases unmatched to any gene: 10. The chain's CDR3 is CASTIPTDRGNYGYTF. The CDR3 nucleotides read TGTGCCAGCACCATCCCGACGGACAGGGGGAACTATGGCTACACCTTC.

The gene calls are TRBV14 and TRBJ2-7; tentatively, D is TRBD2 (6 bases). The CDR3 is 14 amino acids. Germline CDR1 is SGHDN and CDR2 is FVKESK. V dropped 1 base and J dropped 3 bases, with 10 bases sitting between them. In nucleotides, the CDR3 is TGTGCCAGCAGCCAAGGTTTGGGAGGCTACGAGCAGTACTTC. The encoded protein is CASSQGLGGYEQYF. Supplemented by reference TRBV14 and TRBJ2-7, the full variable domain reads EAGVTQFPSHSVIEKGQTVTLRCDPISGHDNLYWYRRVMGKEIKFLLHFVKESKQDESGMPNNRFLAERTGGTYSTLKVQPAELEDSGVYFCASSQGLGGYEQYFGPGTRLTVT.

As regards this clone: At the DNA level, this CDR3 is encoded by other sequences in the same sample as well. The chain uses TRBV7-9 and TRBJ2-5, with D tentatively TRBD2 (6 bases). V was shortened by 0 bases and J by 5 bases, with 7 bases between the two germline ends. Germline CDR1 and CDR2: SEHNR and FQNEAQ (reference sequence). CDR3 length: 13 amino acids. The CDR3 DNA sequence: TGTGCCAGCAGCTTAGCAGGAGGGGAGACCCAGTACTTC. As protein: CASSLAGGETQYF.

The V call is TRBV5-1, the J call TRBJ2-7; TRBD1 aligns across 8 bases. Germline CDR1 SGHRS, CDR2 YFSETQ. CDR3 size: 14 residues. Unmatched junction bases numbered 4, after V lost 2 bases and J lost 3 bases. The CDR3 nucleotides are TGCGCCAGCAGCTTAACAGGGGGACTCTACGAGCAGTACTTC. Translated, it gives CASSLTGGLYEQYF.

The chain links TRBV7-8 to TRBJ1-2; TRBD1 might be the D (5 bases). The CDR3 is made up of 15 amino acids. The V gene's germline CDR1 is SGHVS and CDR2 FQNEAQ. V lost 1 base to trimming and J lost 2 bases, with 11 bases between them. The CDR3 spells CASSLETGYNYGYTF. CDR3 bases: TGTGCCAGCAGCTTAGAAACAGGATACAACTATGGCTACACCTTC.

This clone was counted a single time. The chain carries TRBV7-2 and TRBJ2-1, with no clear D. Trimming removed 5 bases from V and 3 bases from J, with 11 bases in between. The CDR3 is 14 residues long. Germline lookup yields CDR1 SGHTA and CDR2 FQGNSA. CDR3 sequence (DNA): TGTGCCAGCAGCCCAGAGGCCGTCTACAATGAGCAGTTCTTC. It specifies CASSPEAVYNEQFF.

The chain joins TRBV18 to TRBJ1-3; D remains unclear. The CDR3 runs to 15 residues. Germline V gives CDR1 KGHSH, CDR2 LQKENI. Trimming cost V 2 bases and J 0 bases, with 8 bases left between them. The CDR3 spells CASSPNRDSGNTIYF. In nucleotides, the CDR3 is TGTGCCAGCTCACCAAACAGAGACTCTGGAAACACCATATATTTT.

The chain joins TRBV7-2 to TRBJ2-3, with D perhaps TRBD2 (5 bases). Germline lookup yields CDR1 SGHTA and CDR2 FQGNSA. There are 14 residues in the CDR3. Trimming shortened V by 1 base and J by 2 bases, and 7 bases separated the two germline ends. The CDR3 DNA follows: TGTGCCAGCAGCTTAGGAGGGTACACAGATACGCAGTATTTT. Amino acid sequence: CASSLGGYTDTQYF.

In this sample, this clone turned up once. This sequence joins TRBV6-1 and TRBJ1-6; 7 nucleotides match TRBD1. Per germline, CDR1 MNHNS and CDR2 SASEGT. The V gene end was trimmed by 1 base and the J gene end by 3 bases; junction bases not matched to a gene: 3. The CDR3 runs 16 residues. CDR3 sequence reads: CASSEDRGGYNSPLHF. CDR3 nucleotides: TGTGCCAGCAGTGAAGACAGGGGAGGCTATAATTCACCCCTCCACTTT.